A selection of T cell receptor beta chains follows, all from one sample in a study of cytomegalovirus exposure and HLA in healthy donors. Some clones are missing from TCRdb's copy, which holds only in-frame ones; the method was immunoSEQ multiplex PCR. The sample lists fewer than 150,000 clones; less than 20% were seen once. The sequencing input was PBMCs. These receptor sequences come from a woman aged 18-30 years in good health and CMV-seronegative. Each CDR3 is given with its conserved first and last residue. D genes are given only for firm matches. The size field is filled for only some rows; it gives once, few, many or a size class.

D: NA
J: TRBJ2-7
V: TRBV27
size: few
CDR3: CASSFSRARAYEQYF
DNA: TGTGCCAGCAGTTTTTCCAGAGCCCGGGCCTACGAGCAGTACTTC

D: TRBD1
J: TRBJ2-7
V: TRBV2
size: few
CDR3: CASSQLDRWEQYF
DNA: TGTGCCAGCAGTCAGTTGGACAGGTGGGAGCAGTACTTC

D: NA
J: TRBJ2-7
V: TRBV7-7
size: NA
CDR3: CASSLVQATEQYF
DNA: TGTGCCAGCAGCTTAGTGCAGGCCACCGAGCAGTACTTC

D: NA
J: TRBJ2-1
V: TRBV4-1
size: few
CDR3: CASSQESQGISYNEQFF
DNA: TGCGCCAGCAGCCAAGAATCCCAGGGGATTTCCTACAATGAGCAGTTCTTC

D: NA
J: TRBJ1-6
V: TRBV6-5
size: NA
CDR3: CASKGAVFQNSPLHF
DNA: TGTGCCAGCAAAGGGGCGGTATTCCAAAATTCACCCCTCCACTTT

D: TRBD2
J: TRBJ2-1
V: TRBV15
size: few
CDR3: CATSRDRGTSEVDEQFF
DNA: TGTGCCACCAGCAGAGATAGGGGGACTAGCGAAGTCGATGAGCAGTTCTTC

D: NA
J: TRBJ1-1
V: TRBV9
size: NA
CDR3: CASSVSGTHNTEAFF
DNA: TGTGCCAGCAGCGTATCCGGGACACACAACACTGAAGCTTTCTTT

D: TRBD1
J: TRBJ2-7
V: TRBV30
size: NA
CDR3: CAWSRGSYEQYF
DNA: TGTGCCTGGAGCAGGGGGTCCTACGAGCAGTACTTC

D: NA
J: TRBJ1-1
V: TRBV13
size: NA
CDR3: CASSLAGNTEAFF
DNA: TGTGCCAGCAGCTTAGCAGGGAACACTGAAGCTTTCTTT

D: NA
J: TRBJ2-2
V: TRBV5-1
size: NA
CDR3: CASSTELEQNTGELFF
DNA: TGCGCCAGCAGCACCGAACTAGAGCAGAACACCGGGGAGCTGTTTTTT

D: NA
J: TRBJ1-2
V: TRBV7-6
size: few
CDR3: CASSPDGVGYTF
DNA: TGTGCCAGCAGCCCTGATGGAGTCGGCTACACCTTC

D: TRBD2
J: TRBJ2-1
V: TRBV19
size: NA
CDR3: CASCLSGAGEPHEQFF
DNA: TGTGCCAGTTGCTTATCCGGGGCGGGAGAGCCTCATGAGCAGTTCTTC

D: TRBD1
J: TRBJ2-7
V: TRBV4-3
size: few
CDR3: CASSQGPTGANEQYF
DNA: TGCGCCAGCAGCCAAGGTCCGACAGGGGCTAACGAGCAGTACTTC

D: NA
J: TRBJ1-6
V: TRBV7-3
size: NA
CDR3: CASSRDSSYNSPLHF
DNA: TGTGCCAGCAGCCGGGATAGCTCCTATAATTCACCCCTCCACTTT

D: TRBD1
J: TRBJ1-4
V: TRBV2
size: few
CDR3: CASNREGALEKLFF
DNA: TGTGCCAGCAACCGGGAGGGGGCCCTGGAAAAACTGTTTTTT

D: NA
J: TRBJ1-5
V: TRBV5-6
size: few
CDR3: CASSFSGFNQPQHF
DNA: TGTGCCAGCAGCTTTTCAGGCTTCAATCAGCCCCAGCATTTT

D: TRBD1
J: TRBJ2-3
V: TRBV30
size: NA
CDR3: CAWRPGQKTDTQYF
DNA: TGTGCCTGGAGACCGGGACAGAAGACAGATACGCAGTATTTT

D: NA
J: TRBJ2-5
V: TRBV7-9
size: few
CDR3: CASRPRAGRETQYF
DNA: TGTGCCAGCAGACCTCGGGCAGGGCGAGAGACCCAGTACTTC

D: TRBD1
J: TRBJ2-7
V: TRBV29-1
size: NA
CDR3: CSVAGTGDPYEQYF
DNA: TGCAGCGTTGCAGGGACAGGGGACCCCTACGAGCAGTACTTC

D: NA
J: TRBJ1-5
V: TRBV25-1
size: NA
CDR3: CASSAWNGGEGGNQPQHF
DNA: TGTGCCAGCAGTGCTTGGAACGGGGGAGAAGGGGGCAATCAGCCCCAGCATTTT

D: TRBD2
J: TRBJ2-7
V: TRBV2
size: NA
CDR3: CASCPAGGRYEQYF
DNA: TGTGCCAGCTGCCCCGCGGGAGGGAGGTACGAGCAGTACTTC

D: NA
J: TRBJ1-2
V: TRBV10-1
size: many
CDR3: CASSERWLGYTF
DNA: TGCGCCAGCAGTGAGAGATGGCTGGGCTACACCTTC

D: NA
J: TRBJ2-5
V: TRBV2
size: NA
CDR3: CASSILAGETQYF
DNA: TGTGCCAGCAGTATACTAGCAGGAGAGACCCAGTACTTC

D: NA
J: TRBJ1-2
V: TRBV7-3
size: NA
CDR3: CASSLTGQGFGYTF
DNA: TGTGCCAGCAGCTTAACGGGGCAGGGTTTCGGCTACACCTTC

D: NA
J: TRBJ2-5
V: TRBV2
size: NA
CDR3: CASSEARSPETQYF
DNA: TGTGCCAGCAGTGAAGCGCGTAGCCCGGAGACCCAGTACTTC

D: TRBD2
J: TRBJ2-3
V: TRBV30
size: NA
CDR3: CAWSFAGGRTDTQYF
DNA: TGTGCCTGGAGTTTCGCGGGGGGGAGAACAGATACGCAGTATTTT

D: TRBD2
J: TRBJ2-2
V: TRBV5-4
size: few
CDR3: CASSLLGREGVRELFF
DNA: TGTGCCAGCAGCTTGCTCGGCCGGGAGGGAGTACGGGAGCTGTTTTTT

D: NA
J: TRBJ2-7
V: TRBV25-1
size: few
CDR3: CASSAPSREQYF
DNA: TGTGCCAGCAGTGCACCTAGTCGGGAGCAGTACTTC

D: TRBD1
J: TRBJ1-3
V: TRBV5-8
size: few
CDR3: CASSSGQNSGNTIYF
DNA: TGTGCCAGCAGCTCGGGACAGAACTCTGGAAACACCATATATTTT

D: NA
J: TRBJ2-1
V: TRBV7-9
size: few
CDR3: CASTGGAEQFF
DNA: TGTGCCAGTACAGGGGGGGCCGAGCAGTTCTTC

D: TRBD1
J: TRBJ2-1
V: TRBV7-7
size: NA
CDR3: CASSLGQNNEQFF
DNA: TGTGCCAGCAGCTTGGGACAGAACAATGAGCAGTTCTTC

D: NA
J: TRBJ2-7
V: TRBV5-1
size: NA
CDR3: CASSPGALGGRGDYF
DNA: TGCGCCAGCAGCCCAGGGGCCCTGGGAGGGAGAGGGGACTACTTC

D: TRBD2
J: TRBJ2-3
V: TRBV7-3
size: few
CDR3: CASSTSGNTDTQYF
DNA: TGTGCCAGCAGCACTAGCGGCAACACAGATACGCAGTATTTT

D: NA
J: TRBJ2-7
V: TRBV5-6
size: few
CDR3: CASSGGPLRDYEQYF
DNA: TGTGCCAGCAGCGGTGGCCCCCTCCGGGACTACGAGCAGTACTTC

D: NA
J: TRBJ1-5
V: TRBV19
size: NA
CDR3: CASSNGLSSNQPQHF
DNA: TGTGCCAGTAGTAATGGACTGAGTAGCAATCAGCCCCAGCATTTT

D: TRBD1
J: TRBJ2-5
V: TRBV5-1
size: NA
CDR3: CASSWGDRPIQETQYF
DNA: TGCGCCAGCAGCTGGGGGGACAGGCCCATCCAAGAGACCCAGTACTTC

D: TRBD1
J: TRBJ1-1
V: TRBV6-5
size: NA
CDR3: CASSRGTGSRTEAFF
DNA: TGTGCCAGCAGTCGCGGGACAGGATCGAGGACTGAAGCTTTCTTT

D: NA
J: TRBJ2-2
V: TRBV5-4
size: NA
CDR3: CASSLGRVNAGELFF
DNA: TGTGCCAGCAGCTTGGGGCGGGTAAACGCCGGGGAGCTGTTTTTT

D: NA
J: TRBJ1-5
V: TRBV2
size: few
CDR3: CASRGGGNQPQHF
DNA: TGTGCCAGCAGGGGGGGTGGCAATCAGCCCCAGCATTTT

D: NA
J: TRBJ1-1
V: TRBV11-1
size: few
CDR3: CASSHPGGASAEAFF
DNA: TGTGCCAGCAGCCATCCCGGGGGGGCTAGCGCTGAAGCTTTCTTT

D: TRBD2
J: TRBJ2-1
V: TRBV2
size: NA
CDR3: CASSEVLGASGNYNEQFF
DNA: TGTGCCAGCAGTGAGGTTTTAGGGGCTAGCGGGAACTACAATGAGCAGTTCTTC

D: TRBD2
J: TRBJ2-5
V: TRBV7-7
size: few
CDR3: CASSLHAAGGRETQYF
DNA: TGTGCCAGCAGCTTACACGCCGCGGGGGGGCGGGAGACCCAGTACTTC

D: NA
J: TRBJ2-1
V: TRBV29-1
size: NA
CDR3: CSVAGQTTYNEQFF
DNA: TGCAGCGTTGCCGGACAGACTACCTACAATGAGCAGTTCTTC

D: TRBD1
J: TRBJ1-6
V: TRBV30
size: NA
CDR3: CAWSVSTGDPYNSPLHF
DNA: TGTGCCTGGAGTGTTTCGACAGGGGATCCCTATAATTCACCCCTCCACTTT

D: TRBD2
J: TRBJ2-1
V: TRBV9
size: few
CDR3: CASSVEPGLGYNEQFF
DNA: TGTGCCAGCAGCGTAGAGCCGGGACTAGGGTACAATGAGCAGTTCTTC

D: TRBD2
J: TRBJ2-5
V: TRBV5-4
size: few
CDR3: CASSLMTGGPGTQYF
DNA: TGTGCCAGCAGCTTGATGACGGGAGGGCCCGGGACCCAGTACTTC